Sequencing of this TCR beta chain was carried out in a study of control samples from healthy donors and cancer patients. Sequencing was performed with immunoSEQ multiplex PCR; in TCRdb, only in-frame clones are kept and a portion is missing. The sample holds some 98,000 clones, less than 85% seen once. In germline, CDR1 is SGHAT, CDR2 FQNNGV. The length of the CDR3 is 13 residues. V was shortened by 1 base and J by 5 bases, with 5 bases between the two germline ends. The origin of this receptor is a man aged 65 to 85 with lung cancer. V is TRBV11-2 and J is TRBJ2-2; D is ambiguous. Sequences were obtained from PBMCs. The CDR3 DNA is TGTGCCAGCAGCTTAGTCAAGACCGGGGAGCTGTTTTTT. Translated, it gives CASSLVKTGELFF. Full variable domain (remainder filled in from reference TRBV11-2 and TRBJ2-2): EAGVAQSPRYKIIEKRQSVAFWCNPISGHATLYWYQQILGQGPKLLIQFQNNGVVDDSQLPKDRFSAERLKGVDSTLKIQPAKLEDSAVYLCASSLVKTGELFFGEGSRLTVL.